Sequencing of this T cell receptor (beta chain) was carried out in a study of blood T cell repertoires in COVID-19. About the research overall: Italy, Spain and the United States were the sources of the convalescent and acute COVID-19 samples.

Assay: immunoSEQ multiplex PCR; the TCRdb copy retains only in-frame clones and omits some. The table has 470,000 or so clones, approximately 85% seen once; the top ten hold under 4%. The germline V and J ends were trimmed by 2 bases and 1 base, with 12 bases remaining between them. This CDR3 contains 16 residues. Germline values: CDR1 SGHAT, CDR2 FQNNGV. This clone appeared a single time. The source is a human donor in a cohort sampled during active COVID-19. The chain uses TRBV11-2 and TRBJ1-3; a possible D gene is TRBD1 (5 bases). What was sequenced was peripheral blood. CDR3 DNA sequence: TGTGCCAGCAGCTTAATCATGGGGGGATCTGGAAACACCATATATTTT. Translation gives CASSLIMGGSGNTIYF.